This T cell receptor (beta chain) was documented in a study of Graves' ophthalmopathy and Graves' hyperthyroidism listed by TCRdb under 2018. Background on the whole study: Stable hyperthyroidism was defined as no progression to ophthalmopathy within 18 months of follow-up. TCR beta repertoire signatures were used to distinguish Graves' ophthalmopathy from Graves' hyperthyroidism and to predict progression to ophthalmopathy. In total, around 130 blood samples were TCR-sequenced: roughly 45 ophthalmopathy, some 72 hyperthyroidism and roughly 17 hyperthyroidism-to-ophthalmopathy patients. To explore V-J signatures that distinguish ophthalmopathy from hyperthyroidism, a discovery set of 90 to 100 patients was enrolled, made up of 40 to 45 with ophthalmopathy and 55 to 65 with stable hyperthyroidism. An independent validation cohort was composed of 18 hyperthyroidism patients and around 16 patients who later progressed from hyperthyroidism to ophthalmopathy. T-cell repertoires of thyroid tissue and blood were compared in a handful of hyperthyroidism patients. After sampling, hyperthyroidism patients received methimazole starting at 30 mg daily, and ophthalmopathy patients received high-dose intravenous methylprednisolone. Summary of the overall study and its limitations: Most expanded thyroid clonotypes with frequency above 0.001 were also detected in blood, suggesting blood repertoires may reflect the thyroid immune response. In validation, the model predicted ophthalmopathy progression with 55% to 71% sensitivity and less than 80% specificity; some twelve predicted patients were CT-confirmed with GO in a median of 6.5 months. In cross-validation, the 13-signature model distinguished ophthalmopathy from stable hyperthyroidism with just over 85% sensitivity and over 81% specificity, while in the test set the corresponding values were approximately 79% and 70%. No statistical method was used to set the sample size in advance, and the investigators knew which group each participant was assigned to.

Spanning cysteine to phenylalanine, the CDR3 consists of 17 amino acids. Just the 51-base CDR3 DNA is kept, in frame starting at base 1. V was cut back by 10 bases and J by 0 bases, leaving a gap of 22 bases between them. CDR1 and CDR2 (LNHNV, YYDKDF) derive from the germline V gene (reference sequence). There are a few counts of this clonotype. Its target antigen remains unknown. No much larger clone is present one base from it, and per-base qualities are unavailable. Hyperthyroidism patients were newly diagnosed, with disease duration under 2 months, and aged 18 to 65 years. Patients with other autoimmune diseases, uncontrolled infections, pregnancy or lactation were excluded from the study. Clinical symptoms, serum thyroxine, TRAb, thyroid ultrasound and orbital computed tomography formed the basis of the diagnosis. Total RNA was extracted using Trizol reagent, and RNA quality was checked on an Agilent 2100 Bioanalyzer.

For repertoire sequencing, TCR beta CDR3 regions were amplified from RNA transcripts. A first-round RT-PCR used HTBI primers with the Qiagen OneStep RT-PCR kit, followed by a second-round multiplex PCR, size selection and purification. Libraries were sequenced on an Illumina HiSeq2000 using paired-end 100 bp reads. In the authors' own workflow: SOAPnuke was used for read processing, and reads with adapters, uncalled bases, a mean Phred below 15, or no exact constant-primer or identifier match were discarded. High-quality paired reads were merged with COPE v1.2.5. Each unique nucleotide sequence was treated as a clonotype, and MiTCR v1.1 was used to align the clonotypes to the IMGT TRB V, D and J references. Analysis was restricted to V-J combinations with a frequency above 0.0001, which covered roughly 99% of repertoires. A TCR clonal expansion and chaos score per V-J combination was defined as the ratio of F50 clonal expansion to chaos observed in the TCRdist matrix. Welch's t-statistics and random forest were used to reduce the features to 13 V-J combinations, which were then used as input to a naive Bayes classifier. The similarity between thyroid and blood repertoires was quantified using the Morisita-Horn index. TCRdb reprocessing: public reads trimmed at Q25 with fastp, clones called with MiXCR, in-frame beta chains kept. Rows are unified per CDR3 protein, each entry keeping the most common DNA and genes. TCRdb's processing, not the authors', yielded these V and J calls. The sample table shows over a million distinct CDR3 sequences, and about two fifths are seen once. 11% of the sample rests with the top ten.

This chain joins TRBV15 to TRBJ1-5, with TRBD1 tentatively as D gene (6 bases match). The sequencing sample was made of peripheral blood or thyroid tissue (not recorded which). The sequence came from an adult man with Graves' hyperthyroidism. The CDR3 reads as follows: CASSPDPGTFSNQPQHF. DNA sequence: TGTGCCAGCAGTCCGGATCCAGGGACATTTAGCAATCAGCCCCAGCATTTT. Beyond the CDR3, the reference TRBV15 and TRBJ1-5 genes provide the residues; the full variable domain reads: DAMVIQNPRYQVTQFGKPVTLSCSQTLNHNVMYWYQQKSSQAPKLLFHYYDKDFNNEADTPDNFQSRRPNTSFCFLDIRSPGLGDTAMYLCASSPDPGTFSNQPQHFGDGTRLSIL.